This TCR beta chain was captured in a study of cytomegalovirus exposure and HLA in healthy donors. As to this clone: Antigen specificity is unknown.

Sequencing used immunoSEQ multiplex PCR; TCRdb keeps in-frame clones, though not all of them. The sample lists fewer than 85,000 clones, 90% to 97% occurring once. Whole-study results and caveats: In vitro experiments confirmed that three CMV-associated chains were specific for CMV antigens. Most TCR sequences proved rare, with some public TCRs found in many donors. The study recorded 150 to 200 TCR beta chains that were cytomegalovirus-associated. The finding came from a later analysis; first-cohort TCR clusters tended to co-occur in the roughly 110 validation repertoires.

The receptor was derived from a woman between 18 and 30 years old in good health and CMV-seronegative. The sample was PBMCs.

The CDR3 sequence is CSVEVGTANTGELFF. CDR3 bases: TGCAGCGTTGAAGTCGGGACAGCGAACACCGGGGAGCTGTTTTTT. The V gene is TRBV29-1, the J gene TRBJ2-2; 7 nucleotides match TRBD1. Germline CDR1 reads SQVTM; CDR2 reads ANQGSEA. After removal of 1 base from V and 0 bases from J, the junction contained 2 bases not matched to a gene. CDR3 size: 15 residues.